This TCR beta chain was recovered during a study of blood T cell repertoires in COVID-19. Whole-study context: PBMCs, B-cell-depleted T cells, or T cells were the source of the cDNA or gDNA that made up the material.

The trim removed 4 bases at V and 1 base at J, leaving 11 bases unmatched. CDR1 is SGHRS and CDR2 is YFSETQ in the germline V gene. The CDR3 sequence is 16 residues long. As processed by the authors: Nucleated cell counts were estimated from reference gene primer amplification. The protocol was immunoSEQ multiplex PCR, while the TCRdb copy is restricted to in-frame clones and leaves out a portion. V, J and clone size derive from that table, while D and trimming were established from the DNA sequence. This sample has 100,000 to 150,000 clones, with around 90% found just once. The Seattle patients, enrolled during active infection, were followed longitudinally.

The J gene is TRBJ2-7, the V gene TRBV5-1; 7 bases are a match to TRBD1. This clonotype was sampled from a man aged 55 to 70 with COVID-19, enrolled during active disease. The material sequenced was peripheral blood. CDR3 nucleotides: TGCGCCAGCAGCCCCCCAGGGGCAGGGGGATCCTACGAGCAGTACTTC. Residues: CASSPPGAGGSYEQYF.